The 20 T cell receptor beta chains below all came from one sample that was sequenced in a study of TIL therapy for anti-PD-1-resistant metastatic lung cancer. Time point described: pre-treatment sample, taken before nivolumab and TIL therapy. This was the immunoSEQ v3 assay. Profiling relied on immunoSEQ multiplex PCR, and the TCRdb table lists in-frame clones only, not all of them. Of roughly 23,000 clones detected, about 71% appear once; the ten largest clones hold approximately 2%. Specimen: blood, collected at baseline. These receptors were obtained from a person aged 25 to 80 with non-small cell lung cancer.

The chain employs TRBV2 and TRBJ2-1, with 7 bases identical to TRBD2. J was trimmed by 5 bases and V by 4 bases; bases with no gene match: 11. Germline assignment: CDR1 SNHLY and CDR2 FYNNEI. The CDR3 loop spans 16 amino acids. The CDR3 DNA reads TGTGCCAGCAGTGGGGGTGGAGCGGGGAGAAACAATGAGCAGTTCTTC. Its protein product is CASSGGGAGRNNEQFF. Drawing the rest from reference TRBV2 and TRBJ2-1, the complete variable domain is EPEVTQTPSHQVTQMGQEVILRCVPISNHLYFYWYRQILGQKVEFLVSFYNNEISEKSEIFDDQFSVERPDGSNFTLKIRSTKLEDSAMYFCASSGGGAGRNNEQFFGPGTRLTVL.

CDR3 nucleotide sequence: TGTGCCACCCCATCTTGGATCGGGGAGCTGTTTTTT. This gives the protein CATPSWIGELFF. This rearrangement joins TRBV6-5 to TRBJ2-2, with D unresolved. This CDR3 is built from 12 residues. The V and J ends lost 10 bases and 7 bases respectively, with 13 bases between them. CDR1 is MNHEY and CDR2 is SVGAGI in the germline V gene.

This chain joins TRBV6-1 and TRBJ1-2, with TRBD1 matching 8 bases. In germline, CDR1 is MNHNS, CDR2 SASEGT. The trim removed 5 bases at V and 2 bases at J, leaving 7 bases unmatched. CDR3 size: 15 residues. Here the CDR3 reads CASSTTGAVNYGYTF. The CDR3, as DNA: TGTGCCAGCAGTACGACAGGGGCCGTGAACTATGGCTACACCTTC.

The CDR3 nucleotides are TGCGCCAGCAGCCAAGCGAGACAGGCTATCACAGATACGCAGTATTTT. Protein product: CASSQARQAITDTQYF. This chain connects TRBV4-1 to TRBJ2-3, with D maybe TRBD1 (6 bases). Trimming pared 1 base from V and 2 bases from J, leaving 13 bases between. Germline-derived CDR1 and CDR2 are MGHRA and YSYEKL. The CDR3 is 16 amino acids.

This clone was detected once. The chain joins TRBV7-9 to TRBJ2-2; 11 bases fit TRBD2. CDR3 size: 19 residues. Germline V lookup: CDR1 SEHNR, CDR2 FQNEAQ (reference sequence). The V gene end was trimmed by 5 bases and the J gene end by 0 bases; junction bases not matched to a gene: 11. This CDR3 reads CASSKSQLAGAANTGELFF. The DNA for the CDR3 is TGTGCCAGCAGCAAGAGCCAACTAGCGGGGGCCGCGAACACCGGGGAGCTGTTTTTT.

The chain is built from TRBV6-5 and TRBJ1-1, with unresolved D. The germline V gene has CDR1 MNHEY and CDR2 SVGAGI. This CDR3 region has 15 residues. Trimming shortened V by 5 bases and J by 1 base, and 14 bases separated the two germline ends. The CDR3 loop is CASSPPKRRNTEAFF. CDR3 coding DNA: TGTGCCAGCAGTCCCCCCAAAAGAAGGAACACTGAAGCTTTCTTT.

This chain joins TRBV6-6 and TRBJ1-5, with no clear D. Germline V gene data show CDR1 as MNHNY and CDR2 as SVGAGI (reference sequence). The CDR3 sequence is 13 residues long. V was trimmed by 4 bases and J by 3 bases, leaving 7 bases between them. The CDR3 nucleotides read TGTGCCAGCAGTTTACGGGCCAATCAGCCCCAGCATTTT. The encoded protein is CASSLRANQPQHF.

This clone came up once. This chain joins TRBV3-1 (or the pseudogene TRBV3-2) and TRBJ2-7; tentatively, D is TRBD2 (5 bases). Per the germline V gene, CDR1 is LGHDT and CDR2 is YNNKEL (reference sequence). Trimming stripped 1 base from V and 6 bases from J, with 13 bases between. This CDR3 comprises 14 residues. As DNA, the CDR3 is TGTGCCAGCAGCCAAGGCTTGCTAGCTGCCGAGCAGTACTTC. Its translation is CASSQGLLAAEQYF.

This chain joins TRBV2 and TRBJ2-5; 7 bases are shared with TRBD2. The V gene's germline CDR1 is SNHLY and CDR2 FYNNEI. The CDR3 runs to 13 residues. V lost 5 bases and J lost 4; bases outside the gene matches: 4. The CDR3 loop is CASSRGDGETQYF. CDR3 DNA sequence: TGTGCCAGCAGTCGGGGGGATGGAGAGACCCAGTACTTC.

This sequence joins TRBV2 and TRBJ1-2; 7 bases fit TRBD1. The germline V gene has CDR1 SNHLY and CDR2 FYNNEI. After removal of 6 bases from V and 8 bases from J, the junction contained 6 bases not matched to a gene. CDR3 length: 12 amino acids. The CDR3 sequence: CASRPGQWGYTF. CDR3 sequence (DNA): TGTGCCAGCAGGCCGGGACAGTGGGGCTACACCTTC. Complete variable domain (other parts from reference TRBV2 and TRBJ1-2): EPEVTQTPSHQVTQMGQEVILRCVPISNHLYFYWYRQILGQKVEFLVSFYNNEISEKSEIFDDQFSVERPDGSNFTLKIRSTKLEDSAMYFCASRPGQWGYTFGSGTRLTVV.

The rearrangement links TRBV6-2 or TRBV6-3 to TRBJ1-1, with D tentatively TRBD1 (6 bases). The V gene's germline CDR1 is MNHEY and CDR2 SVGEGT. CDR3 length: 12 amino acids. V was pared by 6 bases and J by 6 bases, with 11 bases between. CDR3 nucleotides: TGTGCCAGCAGCCCAACAGGGTCTGAAGCTTTCTTT. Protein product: CASSPTGSEAFF.

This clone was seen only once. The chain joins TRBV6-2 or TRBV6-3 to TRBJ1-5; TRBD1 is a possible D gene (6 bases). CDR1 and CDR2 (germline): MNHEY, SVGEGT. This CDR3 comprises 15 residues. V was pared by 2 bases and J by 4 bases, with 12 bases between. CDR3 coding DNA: TGTGCCAGCAGTTACGAAAGGAGGGGGAATCAGCCCCAGCATTTT. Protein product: CASSYERRGNQPQHF.

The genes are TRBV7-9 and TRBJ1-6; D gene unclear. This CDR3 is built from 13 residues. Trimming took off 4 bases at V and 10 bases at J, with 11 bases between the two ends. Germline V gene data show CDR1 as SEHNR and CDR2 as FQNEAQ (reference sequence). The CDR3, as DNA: TGTGCCAGCAGCTCGGGTAGTAAATCACCCCTCCACTTT. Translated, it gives CASSSGSKSPLHF.

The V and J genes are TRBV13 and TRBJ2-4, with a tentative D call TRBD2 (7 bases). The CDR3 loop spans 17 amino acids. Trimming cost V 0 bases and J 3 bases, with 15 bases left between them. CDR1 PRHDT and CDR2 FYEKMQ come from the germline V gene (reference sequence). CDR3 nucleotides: TGTGCCAGCAGCTTAGGCCGACTGAGGGGGGGCAAAAACATTCAGTACTTC. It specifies CASSLGRLRGGKNIQYF.

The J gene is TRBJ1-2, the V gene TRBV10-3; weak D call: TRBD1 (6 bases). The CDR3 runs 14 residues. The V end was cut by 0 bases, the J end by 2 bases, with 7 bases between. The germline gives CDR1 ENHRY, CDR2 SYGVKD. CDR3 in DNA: TGTGCCATCAGTGAGTCAAGGGGGAACTATGGCTACACCTTC. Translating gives CAISESRGNYGYTF.

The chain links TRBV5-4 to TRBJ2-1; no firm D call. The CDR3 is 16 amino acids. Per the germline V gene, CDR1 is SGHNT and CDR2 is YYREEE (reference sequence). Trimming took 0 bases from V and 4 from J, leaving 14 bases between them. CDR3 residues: CASSLGLLTIYNEQFF. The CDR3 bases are TGTGCCAGCAGCTTGGGCCTACTAACGATTTACAATGAGCAGTTCTTC.

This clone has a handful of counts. DNA for the CDR3: TGTGCCAGCAGCTCCCCCCGGAGGGCAACTAATGAAAAACTGTTTTTT. It codes for CASSSPRRATNEKLFF. The V gene is TRBV7-9, the J gene TRBJ1-4; no clear D. CDR3 length: 16 residues. V lost 4 bases and J 0 bases, leaving 12 bases between the germline ends. CDR1 and CDR2 (germline): SEHNR, FQNEAQ (reference sequence).

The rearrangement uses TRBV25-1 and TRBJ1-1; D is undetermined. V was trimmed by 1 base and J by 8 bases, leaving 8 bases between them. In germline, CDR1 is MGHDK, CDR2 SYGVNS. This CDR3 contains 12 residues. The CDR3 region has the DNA TGTGCCAGCAGTGAATCCGTAGGCGAAGCTTTCTTT. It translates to CASSESVGEAFF.

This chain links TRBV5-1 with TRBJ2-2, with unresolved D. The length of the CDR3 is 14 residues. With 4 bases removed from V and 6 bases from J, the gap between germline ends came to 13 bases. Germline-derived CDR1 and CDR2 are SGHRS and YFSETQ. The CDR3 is CASSDDLGSGELFF. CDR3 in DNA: TGCGCCAGCAGCGACGATTTAGGTTCCGGGGAGCTGTTTTTT.

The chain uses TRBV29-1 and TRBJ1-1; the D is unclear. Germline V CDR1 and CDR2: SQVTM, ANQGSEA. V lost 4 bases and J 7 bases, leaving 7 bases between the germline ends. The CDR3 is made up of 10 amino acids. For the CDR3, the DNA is TGCAGCGTTGGGGTCCGTGAAGCTTTCTTT. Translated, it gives CSVGVREAFF.